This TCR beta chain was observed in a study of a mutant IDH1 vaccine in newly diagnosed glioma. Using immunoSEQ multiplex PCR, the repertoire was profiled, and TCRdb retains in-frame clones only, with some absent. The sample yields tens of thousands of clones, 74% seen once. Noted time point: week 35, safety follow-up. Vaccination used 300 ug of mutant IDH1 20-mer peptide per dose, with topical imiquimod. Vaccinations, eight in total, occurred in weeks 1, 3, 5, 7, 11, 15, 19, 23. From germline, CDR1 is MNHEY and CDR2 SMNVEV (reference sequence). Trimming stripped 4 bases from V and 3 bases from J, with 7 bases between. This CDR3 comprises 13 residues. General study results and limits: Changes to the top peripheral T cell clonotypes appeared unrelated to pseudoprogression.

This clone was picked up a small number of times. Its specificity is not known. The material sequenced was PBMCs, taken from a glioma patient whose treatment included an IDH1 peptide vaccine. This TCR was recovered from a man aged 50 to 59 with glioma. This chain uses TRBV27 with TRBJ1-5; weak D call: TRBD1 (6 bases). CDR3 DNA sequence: TGTGCCAGCAGTTCAGGGGACAATCAGCCCCAGCATTTT. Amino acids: CASSSGDNQPQHF.